This T cell receptor (beta chain) was sequenced during a study of cytomegalovirus exposure and HLA in healthy donors. Study conclusions and caveats: In a later analysis, TCR beta V- and J-gene trimming showed a link to a missense DCLRE1C variant.

The CDR3 sequence is 15 residues long. Trimming stripped 6 bases from V and 2 bases from J, with 17 bases between. Germline V gene sequence: CDR1 LNHNV, CDR2 YYDKDF (reference sequence). For this clone: Its specificity is not known.

The PCR was carried out with 60 Vbeta primers and 13 Jbeta primers. Method: immunoSEQ multiplex PCR; TCRdb's copy keeps in-frame clones and lacks some. The repertoire holds about 140,000 clones, with around 79% as singletons. Material for sequencing was PBMCs. The TCR sequence derives from a man aged 18 to 30 in good health and CMV-seronegative. The gene calls are TRBV15 and TRBJ2-7; TRBD2 might be the D (6 bases). The CDR3, as DNA: TGTGCCACCAGAGACAAAACGGGGGATCCCTACGAGCAGTACTTC. Its translation: CATRDKTGDPYEQYF.